Below are 10 T cell receptor beta chains sequenced from a single sample in a study of blood T cell repertoires in COVID-19. Clones were read by immunoSEQ multiplex PCR, and TCRdb kept only the in-frame ones, dropping some. The sample includes roughly 250,000 clones, roughly 84% seen only once; the top ten take approximately 2.2%. Sequencing was done on a sample of peripheral blood. These TCRs come from a woman aged 40-49 years who had recovered from COVID-19.

V and J are TRBV9 and TRBJ2-5; 9 nucleotides agree with TRBD1. The CDR3 runs 14 residues. The V segment lost 3 bases and the J segment 4 bases; nucleotides outside the gene matches: 4. In germline, CDR1 is SGDLS, CDR2 YYNGEE. This CDR3 reads CASSAYRGRETQYF. CDR3 coding DNA: TGTGCCAGCAGCGCATACAGGGGGCGAGAGACCCAGTACTTC.

This chain connects TRBV7-9 to TRBJ2-7; 7 nucleotides agree with TRBD1. This CDR3 spans 14 amino acids. V was clipped by 5 bases and J by 2 bases; unmatched bases: 6. CDR1 and CDR2 (germline): SEHNR, FQNEAQ (reference sequence). DNA for the CDR3: TGTGCCAGCAGCCCCGCCCAGGGGGCCTACGAGCAGTACTTC. Translated: CASSPAQGAYEQYF.

This chain links TRBV7-9 with TRBJ2-5; TRBD2 agrees at 7 bases. The CDR3 length is 13 residues. Trimming took 5 bases from V and 4 from J; bases not matched to a gene: 4. Germline CDR1 and CDR2: SEHNR and FQNEAQ (reference sequence). The CDR3 bases are TGTGCCAGCAGCCTACCGGGGGGAGAGACCCAGTACTTC. Protein sequence: CASSLPGGETQYF.

This clone was counted only a few times. V gene TRBV4-1 combines with J gene TRBJ2-7, with a possible D match to TRBD1 (6 bases). The CDR3 extends over 14 amino acids. V was trimmed by 4 bases and J by 0 bases, leaving 10 bases between them. Germline V gene lookup returns CDR1 MGHRA and CDR2 YSYEKL. DNA for the CDR3: TGCGCCAGCAGCCGGACAGAACTCTCCTACGAGCAGTACTTC. Its protein product is CASSRTELSYEQYF.

The table lists this clone with a few counts. This chain uses TRBV3-1 (or the pseudogene TRBV3-2) with TRBJ1-4; possible D gene TRBD1, 6 bases. Germline V gene lookup returns CDR1 LGHDT and CDR2 YNNKEL (reference sequence). The V gene lost 4 bases and the J gene lost 4 bases, with 13 bases spanning the gap. The CDR3 covers 15 residues. The CDR3: CASSPNRVLNEKLFF. CDR3 sequence (DNA): TGTGCCAGCAGCCCTAACAGGGTTCTTAATGAAAAACTGTTTTTT.

V gene TRBV7-9 combines with J gene TRBJ1-2, with 8 bases that match TRBD1. In germline, CDR1 is SEHNR, CDR2 FQNEAQ (reference sequence). The CDR3 covers 17 residues. Trimming took 5 bases from V and 2 from J; bases not matched to a gene: 13. The CDR3 sequence is CASSQFVSSGGNYGYTF. CDR3 bases: TGTGCCAGCAGCCAATTCGTGTCATCAGGGGGCAACTATGGCTACACCTTC.

Concerning this clone itself: The same CDR3 is also encoded by other DNA sequences in this sample. The genes are TRBV19 and TRBJ1-3; TRBD1 aligns across 8 bases. Per germline, CDR1 LNHDA and CDR2 SQIVND (reference sequence). The length of the CDR3 is 15 residues. V gave up 5 bases and J gave up 4 bases; unmatched junction bases: 7. The CDR3 DNA sequence: TGTGCCAGTAGTTCAGGACAGGGAAGAGGAAACACCATATATTTT. It yields the protein CASSSGQGRGNTIYF.

This chain connects TRBV19 to TRBJ1-3; D gene unclear. Trimming removed 6 bases at V and 0 bases at J, with 12 bases between. CDR3 length equals 15 residues. Germline values: CDR1 LNHDA, CDR2 SQIVND (reference sequence). The CDR3 is CASRPQSLSGNTIYF. The DNA for the CDR3 is TGTGCCAGTAGGCCACAGTCCCTCTCTGGAAACACCATATATTTT.

The CDR3: CASSTWTGEDTETQYF. The DNA of the CDR3 is TGTGCCAGCAGCACTTGGACAGGGGAGGACACGGAGACCCAGTACTTC. The V and J genes are TRBV5-5 and TRBJ2-5, with TRBD1 identical over 9 bases. Germline V gives CDR1 SGHKS, CDR2 YYEKEE (reference sequence). After removal of 4 bases from V and 5 bases from J, the junction contained 12 bases not matched to a gene. CDR3 length: 16 residues.

This chain joins TRBV28 and TRBJ1-6; the match to TRBD1 covers 8 bases. This CDR3 comprises 15 residues. The junction had 12 bases not matched to a gene; V was cut back by 10 bases and J by 7 bases. The germline gives CDR1 MDHEN, CDR2 SYDVKM. The CDR3 DNA is TGTGCCACCAAGACTTTCGGACAGGGCAATTCACCCCTCCACTTT. This gives the protein CATKTFGQGNSPLHF.